This T cell receptor beta chain was sequenced during a study of T cell repertoires in cytomegalovirus infection. Across the study: Public TCR beta signature analysis indicated the presence of both CMV infection and matching HLA type.

Notes on the study in general: HLA-C-restricted CMV-specific TCR beta clonotypes were dominant in the ex vivo response. Summed public TCR beta family frequency identified CMV carriers bearing the relevant HLA.

CDR3 size: 16 residues. Germline lookup yields CDR1 MDHEN and CDR2 SYDVKM. V shed 5 bases, J shed 9 bases, and the junction held 15 bases outside the gene matches. From the reads, TCRdb called clonotypes with MiXCR, one entry per CDR3 protein. The sample lists fewer than 700,000 distinct CDR3 sequences; around 24% were seen once. There are many counts of this clonotype. Its antigen is currently unknown. The chain combines TRBV28 with TRBJ2-1; 8 nucleotides align to TRBD1. The receptor was isolated from a human donor in good health (CMV status not recorded). Some clones in this sample may be carry-over from other donors' samples. Sequences were obtained from CD8+ T cells from PBMCs. The CDR3: CASSPRTGKGLFEQFF. In nucleotides, the CDR3 is TGTGCCAGCAGTCCCAGGACAGGGAAGGGGCTATTTGAGCAGTTCTTC.